Sequencing of this T cell receptor (beta chain) was carried out in a study of blood T cell repertoires in COVID-19. Study at large: COVID-19 samples, acute and convalescent, were from the United States, Italy and Spain.

Everyone who took part was roughly 18 to 89 years old, and they came from about 25 US areas. Among Cohort 3 donors, those recovered had two negative PCRs, clearance, or symptom resolution. The CDR3 covers 15 residues. Trimming left V 6 bases short and J 1 base short, with 16 bases between. Germline CDR1 SGHRS, CDR2 YFSETQ. Produced via immunoSEQ multiplex PCR; TCRdb's table is partial and in-frame only. Here the sample spans approximately 470,000 clones, about nine tenths being singletons. The chain employs TRBV5-1 and TRBJ1-1; possibly TRBD1 for D (5 bases). Sequencing was done on a sample of PBMCs or T cells enriched from blood (not recorded which). The clonotype originates from a woman between 18 and 29 years old who had recovered from COVID-19. CDR3 DNA: TGCGCCAGCACCCTCCGGGGGGAGCAGAACACTGAAGCTTTCTTT. Translating it yields CASTLRGEQNTEAFF.